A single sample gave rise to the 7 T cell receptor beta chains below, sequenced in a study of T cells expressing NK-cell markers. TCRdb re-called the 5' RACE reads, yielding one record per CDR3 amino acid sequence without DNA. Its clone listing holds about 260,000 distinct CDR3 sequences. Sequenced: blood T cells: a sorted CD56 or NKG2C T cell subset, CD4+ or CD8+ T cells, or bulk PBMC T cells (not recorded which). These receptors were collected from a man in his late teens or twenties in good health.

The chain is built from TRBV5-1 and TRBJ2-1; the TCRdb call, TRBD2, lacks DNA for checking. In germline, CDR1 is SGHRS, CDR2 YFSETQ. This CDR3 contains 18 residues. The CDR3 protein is CASSSSVRTSGSTNEQFF. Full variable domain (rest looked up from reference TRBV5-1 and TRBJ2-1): KAGVTQTPRYLIKTRGQQVTLSCSPISGHRSVSWYQQTPGQGLQFLFEYFSETQRNKGNFPGRFSGRQFSNSRSEMNVSTLELGDSALYLCASSSSVRTSGSTNEQFFGPGTRLTVL.

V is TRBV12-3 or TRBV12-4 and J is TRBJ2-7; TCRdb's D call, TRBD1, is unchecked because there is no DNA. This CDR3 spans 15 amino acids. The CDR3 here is CASSLRGGNPYEQYF.

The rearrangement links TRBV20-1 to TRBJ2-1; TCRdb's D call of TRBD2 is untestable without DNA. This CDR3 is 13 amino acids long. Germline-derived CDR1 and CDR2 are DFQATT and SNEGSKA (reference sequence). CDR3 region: CSARKRPYNEQFF.

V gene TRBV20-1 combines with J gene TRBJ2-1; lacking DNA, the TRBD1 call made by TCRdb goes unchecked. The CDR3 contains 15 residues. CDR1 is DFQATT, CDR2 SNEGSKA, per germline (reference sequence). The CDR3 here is CSARVGDRSYNEQFF.

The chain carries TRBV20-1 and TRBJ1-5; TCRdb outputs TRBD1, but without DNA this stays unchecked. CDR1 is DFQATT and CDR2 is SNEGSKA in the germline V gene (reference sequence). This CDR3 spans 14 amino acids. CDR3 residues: CSATWTGNNQPQHF.

The CDR3 sequence is CASSAPSGADTQYF. The V and J genes are TRBV12-3 or TRBV12-4 and TRBJ2-3. The CDR3 totals 14 residues.

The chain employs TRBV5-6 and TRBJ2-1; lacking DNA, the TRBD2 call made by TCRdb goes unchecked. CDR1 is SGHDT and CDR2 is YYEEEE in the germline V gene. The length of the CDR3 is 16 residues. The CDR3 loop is CASSELTSGKLNEQFF.